The next 24 T cell receptor beta chains were all read from a single sample in a study of T cells after yellow fever vaccination. TCRdb passed the 5' RACE reads through MiXCR, listing each CDR3 protein once. The table shows about 310,000 distinct CDR3 sequences, with 3.6% occurring only once. The input for sequencing was PBMCs, taken on the day of the yellow fever booster vaccination. These receptor sequences come from a man between 18 and 29 years old who received the YFV17D yellow fever vaccine.

This clonotype appeared a few times. CDR3 in DNA: TGTGCCAGAAGCCCTTCTCCTATGACAGGGAATTCCTCTCCTTACTCTGGGGCCAACGTCCTGACTTTC. This translates into CARSPSPMTGNSSPYSGANVLTF. The genes are TRBV5-3 and TRBJ2-6; 7 bases line up with TRBD1. TRBV5-3 carries the ORF label, with uncertain function. The ends lost 4 bases at V and 0 bases at J; junction bases unmatched: 25. The CDR3 spans 23 residues.

The chain combines TRBV2 with TRBJ1-6; the D is unclear. V was trimmed by 5 bases and J by 9 bases, leaving 14 bases between them. This CDR3 contains 14 residues. Germline V gene lookup returns CDR1 SNHLY and CDR2 FYNNEI. CDR3 in amino acids: CASSTFGLGSPLHF. CDR3 nucleotides: TGTGCCAGCAGTACTTTCGGGTTAGGTTCACCCCTCCACTTT.

The sample holds a few counts of this clonotype. The chain couples TRBV24-1 to TRBJ1-2; unclear D gene. Germline CDR1 is KGHDR and CDR2 is SFDVKD. This CDR3 comprises 13 residues. The V end was cut by 9 bases, the J end by 2 bases, with 12 bases between. The CDR3, as DNA: TGTGCCACCTCCTCGTCGGCAAACTATGGCTACACCTTC. Residues: CATSSSANYGYTF.

The sample holds many counts of this clonotype. The chain combines TRBV7-2 with TRBJ1-1; 8 bases line up with TRBD1. The germline gives CDR1 SGHTA, CDR2 FQGNSA. The CDR3 runs to 15 residues. The V segment lost 4 bases and the J segment 1 base; nucleotides outside the gene matches: 5. CDR3 bases: TGTGCCAGCAGCTCTCAGGGGGCAGGGAACACTGAAGCTTTCTTT. It specifies CASSSQGAGNTEAFF.

This clonotype has more than one count but fewer than ten. The chain has TRBV7-9 and TRBJ1-2, with D uncertain. The CDR3 runs to 15 residues. CDR1 and CDR2 (germline): SEHNR, FQNEAQ (reference sequence). V shed 1 base and J shed 8 bases, with 17 bases lying between them. CDR3 sequence (DNA): TGTGCCAGCAGCTTAGAGGTACACCCAAAGCGCGGCTACACCTTC. Translated, it gives CASSLEVHPKRGYTF. The full variable domain, completed using reference TRBV7-9 and TRBJ1-2, is DTGVSQNPRHKITKRGQNVTFRCDPISEHNRLYWYRQTLGQGPEFLTYFQNEAQLEKSRLLSDRFSAERPKGSFSTLEIQRTEQGDSAMYLCASSLEVHPKRGYTFGSGTRLTVV.

In this sample, this clonotype turned up many times. The V and J genes are TRBV6-2 or TRBV6-3 and TRBJ2-1; D is perhaps TRBD1 (5 bases). Per the germline V gene, CDR1 is MNHEY and CDR2 is SVGEGT. Trimming removed 5 bases from V and 0 bases from J, with 17 bases in between. The CDR3 consists of 17 residues. Here the CDR3 reads CASSQPTGPSSYNEQFF. CDR3 in DNA: TGTGCCAGCAGTCAACCCACAGGACCAAGCTCCTACAATGAGCAGTTCTTC.

This clonotype showed up many times. V is TRBV19 and J is TRBJ2-5, with a weak D call TRBD2 (6 bases). Germline assignment: CDR1 LNHDA and CDR2 SQIVND (reference sequence). V was shortened by 5 bases and J by 8 bases, with 21 bases between the two germline ends. The CDR3 totals 15 residues. The CDR3 loop is CASSLLAGPQGTQYF. CDR3 coding DNA: TGTGCCAGTAGTCTCCTCGCGGGGCCGCAAGGAACCCAGTACTTC.

J is TRBJ2-2 and V is TRBV29-1, with D possibly being TRBD1 (5 bases). The V gene lost 7 bases and the J gene lost 3 bases, with 12 bases spanning the gap. This CDR3 has 13 residues. The V gene's germline CDR1 is SQVTM and CDR2 ANQGSEA. The DNA of the CDR3 is TGCAGCGCGATACAGACAGACACCGGGGAGCTGTTTTTT. Its protein is CSAIQTDTGELFF.

In its sample, this clonotype was seen many times. The rearrangement uses TRBV20-1 and TRBJ2-4; D unclear. CDR3 length: 15 amino acids. Looked up from germline, CDR1 is DFQATT and CDR2 is SNEGSKA (reference sequence). V gave up 7 bases and J gave up 0 bases, with 16 bases separating them. The CDR3 sequence is CSVGRAVVAKNIQYF. CDR3 coding DNA: TGCAGTGTGGGCCGAGCCGTTGTAGCCAAAAACATTCAGTACTTC.

This clonotype was detected many times. The chain recombines TRBV7-3 with TRBJ2-1, with a tentative D call TRBD1 (5 bases). The CDR3 runs to 15 residues. Germline assignment: CDR1 SGHTA and CDR2 FQGTGA. The germline V and J ends were trimmed by 5 bases and 0 bases, with 11 bases remaining between them. The CDR3 loop reads CASSPIRGSYNEQFF. The CDR3 DNA reads as TGTGCCAGCAGCCCTATAAGGGGCTCCTACAATGAGCAGTTCTTC.

Worth noting for this clonotype: A read error is possible here, since a much larger clone lies one base away. The chain has TRBV5-1 and TRBJ2-3, with 8 positions matching TRBD1. Germline CDR1 and CDR2: SGHRS and YFSETQ. This CDR3 contains 15 residues. CDR3 sequence: CASSFPGGRQQTLYF. The CDR3 DNA is TGCGCCAGCAGCTTTCCAGGGGGCCGGCAACAGACGCTGTATTTT.

This clonotype was recorded a few times. The genes are TRBV10-3 and TRBJ2-7; TRBD1 agrees at 7 bases. Trimming took 10 bases from V and 8 from J; bases not matched to a gene: 17. Germline assignment: CDR1 ENHRY and CDR2 SYGVKD. The CDR3 is made up of 14 amino acids. CDR3: CATASTGRLLKQYV. The CDR3 bases are TGTGCCACCGCATCGACAGGGCGCCTTCTGAAGCAGTACGTC.

This clonotype was observed at least ten times. V usage is TRBV11-2 and J usage is TRBJ2-1, with 10 bases that match TRBD1. V shed 1 base, J shed 6 bases, and the junction held 3 bases outside the gene matches. The CDR3 totals 15 residues. CDR1 SGHAT and CDR2 FQNNGV come from the germline V gene. In nucleotides, the CDR3 is TGTGCCAGCAGCTTAGGGTGGACAGGGGGCAATGAGCAGTTCTTC. Translating gives CASSLGWTGGNEQFF.

In its sample, this clonotype was seen a few times. The rearrangement uses TRBV7-2 and TRBJ2-3; tentative D call: TRBD2 (6 bases). The germline V gene has CDR1 SGHTA and CDR2 FQGNSA. Trimming cost V 1 base and J 6 bases, with 14 bases left between them. This CDR3 is built from 15 residues. The CDR3 loop reads CASSLVVGAGDTQYF. CDR3 nucleotide sequence: TGTGCCAGCAGCTTAGTTGTCGGGGCGGGGGATACGCAGTATTTT.

The chain has TRBV5-1 and TRBJ2-5; D is possibly TRBD1 (6 bases). There are 15 residues in the CDR3. Germline V gene data show CDR1 as SGHRS and CDR2 as YFSETQ. Trimming removed 4 bases from V and 2 bases from J, with 15 bases in between. For the CDR3, the DNA is TGCGCCAGCAGCCCCGGGACAACCCTTCAAGAGACCCAGTACTTC. Protein sequence: CASSPGTTLQETQYF.

This chain connects TRBV7-9 to TRBJ2-2; D is perhaps TRBD1 (6 bases). The CDR3 is 16 amino acids. Germline CDR1 reads SEHNR; CDR2 reads FQNEAQ (reference sequence). Trimming shortened V by 5 bases and J by 4 bases, and 17 bases separated the two germline ends. CDR3 sequence: CASSPWSDRPTGELFF. The CDR3, as DNA: TGTGCCAGCAGCCCGTGGTCAGACAGGCCCACCGGGGAGCTGTTTTTT.

In its sample, this clonotype was seen many times. This chain uses TRBV7-2 with TRBJ2-7, with TRBD2 matching 15 bases. Germline lookup yields CDR1 SGHTA and CDR2 FQGNSA. This CDR3 region has 20 residues. J gave up 0 bases and V 5 bases, and 14 bases lay outside the gene matches. The CDR3 DNA follows: TGTGCCAGCAGCGGACTAGCGGGGGGGCGACCCTCTACCGCCTCCTACGAGCAGTACTTC. Amino acid sequence: CASSGLAGGRPSTASYEQYF.

This clonotype came up many times. Here the CDR3 DNA reads TGTGCCAGCAGTTACTCGTCAGTAGGAGGAGGGAGAACTGAAGCTTTCTTT. It encodes CASSYSSVGGGRTEAFF. The rearrangement links TRBV6-5 to TRBJ1-1, with D unresolved. V was clipped by 0 bases and J by 5 bases, with 19 bases between them. The CDR3 spans 17 residues. Germline CDR1 MNHEY, CDR2 SVGAGI.

Many counts were recorded for this clonotype. The chain joins TRBV4-2 to TRBJ2-5; unclear D gene. V was clipped by 3 bases and J by 10 bases, with 12 bases between them. Germline V gives CDR1 LGHNA, CDR2 YNFKEQ. There are 12 residues in the CDR3. CDR3 sequence (DNA): TGTGCCAGCAGCCAGGCCGACCGGCTCCAGTACTTC. Translation: CASSQADRLQYF.

This clonotype came up a few times. The chain joins TRBV6-2 or TRBV6-3 to TRBJ2-4; D might be TRBD2 (6 bases). The length of the CDR3 is 16 residues. Germline-derived CDR1 and CDR2 are MNHEY and SVGEGT. The germline V and J ends were trimmed by 6 bases and 5 bases, with 20 bases remaining between them. The chain's CDR3 is CASSPDKAWGENIQYF. CDR3 DNA sequence: TGTGCCAGCAGCCCGGACAAGGCATGGGGGGAAAACATTCAGTACTTC.

This clonotype was detected ten times or more. The chain recombines TRBV4-2 with TRBJ2-5, with unresolved D. This CDR3 region has 13 residues. The germline V and J ends were trimmed by 5 bases and 1 base, with 8 bases remaining between them. Per the germline V gene, CDR1 is LGHNA and CDR2 is YNFKEQ. The CDR3 DNA sequence: TGTGCCAGCAGCGACCAGTCCCAAGAGACCCAGTACTTC. Protein sequence: CASSDQSQETQYF.

V gene TRBV29-1 combines with J gene TRBJ2-2; a possible D gene is TRBD1 (6 bases). CDR3 length: 15 amino acids. The V gene's germline CDR1 is SQVTM and CDR2 ANQGSEA. V was clipped by 6 bases and J by 0 bases, with 14 bases between them. The CDR3 loop reads CSVTGTPANTGELFF. The CDR3 bases are TGCAGCGTGACCGGGACACCTGCGAACACCGGGGAGCTGTTTTTT.

This clonotype was picked up many times. The chain is built from TRBV3-1 and TRBJ2-4, with D maybe TRBD1 (5 bases). Trimming took off 2 bases at V and 5 bases at J, with 7 bases between the two ends. Germline V gives CDR1 LGHDT, CDR2 YNNKEL (reference sequence). The CDR3 covers 13 residues. The CDR3 loop is CASSQLQENIQYF. In DNA, the CDR3 is TGTGCCAGCAGCCAACTACAGGAAAACATTCAGTACTTC. The full variable domain, completed using reference TRBV3-1 and TRBJ2-4, is DTAVSQTPKYLVTQMGNDKSIKCEQNLGHDTMYWYKQDSKKFLKIMFSYNNKELIINETVPNRFSPKSPDKAHLNLHINSLELGDSAVYFCASSQLQENIQYFGAGTRLSVL.

In its sample, this clonotype was seen many times. The chain has TRBV7-9 and TRBJ2-3; TRBD1 might be the D (6 bases). V was pared by 4 bases and J by 3 bases, with 11 bases between. CDR1 is SEHNR, CDR2 FQNEAQ, per germline (reference sequence). This CDR3 has 14 amino acids. The CDR3 DNA reads TGTGCCAGCAGCTCAGGGACAAAGACAGATACGCAGTATTTT. Protein sequence: CASSSGTKTDTQYF.